This TCR beta chain was recovered during a study of T cells in narcolepsy (dated by TCRdb to 2016 to 2019). For the study in its entirety: The study enrolled patients with narcolepsy type 1 or type 2 (NT1, NT2) together with healthy control donors. Autoreactive T cells targeting hypocretin neuron self-antigens (hypocretin, TRIB2) were sought in narcolepsy patients, and TCR Vbeta sequencing was used to track clonotypes in blood and CSF. Study-wide conclusions, independent of this receptor: No sequences matching autoreactive T cell clones were contained in some blood memory CD4+ repertoires from patients and controls. Plots that compared CSF and blood CD4+ T cell clonotypes from the same patient highlighted HCRT-specific and TRIB2-specific autoreactive clonotypes. Autoreactive clonotypes were reported to be detected serially in the blood of the same patients and of different patients, but not in the blood of healthy controls. Patients and controls had comparable numbers of sequenced blood memory CD4+ clonotypes, averaging about 37,000 and 33,000, respectively.

For TCR Vbeta sequencing, memory CD4+ T cells were sorted ex vivo from the peripheral blood of both healthy controls and narcolepsy patients. Via the germline V gene (reference sequence), CDR1 is GTSNPN and CDR2 SVGIG. Here V drops 0 bases and J drops 10 bases, and the junction holds 11 bases not matched to any gene. From cysteine to phenylalanine, the CDR3 is 15 amino acids long. The CDR3 DNA has 45 bases and is translated from base 1. The method behind the library was the immunoSEQ multiplex PCR assay. Entries here come from immuneACCESS through TCRdb and include only in-frame sequences with V and J called. Some clones fail to appear in such tables; in the studies checked, an unresolved V gene covers under half of the shortfall, and the cause of the remainder is unknown. For this sample the table gives about 35,000 clones, of which 80% were detected only once. Approximately 1% of the sample is taken by the ten largest.

Remarks on this clone: Its specific antigen is unknown. Base qualities are not recorded, but no much larger clone differs from it by a single base.

The sequenced sample consisted of memory (CD45RA-) CD4+ T cells from blood. Taken with the paper, the label for cell subset or site translates to: memory T cells sorted ex vivo from peripheral blood. The chain joins TRBV30 to TRBJ2-5, with 10 central nucleotides matching TRBD2. This clonotype was obtained from a human donor in good health. CDR3 loop: CAWSVGRLAGEDQYF. The nucleotides are TGTGCCTGGAGTGTTGGTAGGCTAGCGGGAGAAGACCAGTACTTC.